This is a list of T cell receptor beta chains from one sample in a study of Graves' ophthalmopathy and Graves' hyperthyroidism. In TCRdb, the multiplex PCR reads were re-called with MiXCR into one record per CDR3 protein. This sample has a few hundred thousand distinct CDR3 sequences, with approximately 18% found just once. Sequenced: peripheral blood. The receptors were sampled from an adult woman with stable Graves' hyperthyroidism. Both conserved end residues are part of each CDR3. The order of the fields is D gene, V gene, J gene, clone size, CDR3 length, CDR3 protein, CDR3 DNA. A D gene is named only where the DNA matches it firmly. Only some rows state a clone size, as once, few, many or a class for expanded clones.

D: TRBD1
V: TRBV12-3/TRBV12-4
J: TRBJ2-2
size: NA
length: 14
CDR3: CASSHTGGTGELFF
DNA: TGTGCCAGCAGTCACACAGGGGGCACCGGGGAGCTGTTTTTT

D: NA
V: TRBV12-3/TRBV12-4
J: TRBJ1-5
size: NA
length: 14
CDR3: CASRLLSGGQPQHF
DNA: TGTGCCAGCAGGCTCCTGAGTGGGGGTCAGCCCCAGCATTTT

D: NA
V: TRBV7-2
J: TRBJ2-7
size: many
length: 13
CDR3: CASSSIARYEQYF
DNA: TGTGCCAGCAGCTCCATTGCTCGCTACGAGCAGTACTTC

D: NA
V: TRBV6-2/TRBV6-3
J: TRBJ2-5
size: many
length: 15
CDR3: CASRDWGSQGETQYF
DNA: TGTGCCAGCAGGGACTGGGGGTCTCAAGGGGAGACCCAGTACTTC

D: NA
V: TRBV6-2/TRBV6-3
J: TRBJ2-7
size: few
length: 12
CDR3: CASSTVRYEQYF
DNA: TGTGCCAGCAGTACCGTTCGCTACGAGCAGTACTTC

D: TRBD1
V: TRBV30
J: TRBJ2-5
size: many
length: 13
CDR3: CACGTGNLETQYF
DNA: TGTGCCTGCGGGACAGGGAATCTTGAGACCCAGTACTTC

D: NA
V: TRBV7-2
J: TRBJ1-2
size: many
length: 17
CDR3: CASSLVGGATLNYGYTF
DNA: TGTGCCAGCAGCTTAGTGGGGGGCGCGACCTTAAACTATGGCTACACCTTC

D: NA
V: TRBV7-9
J: TRBJ1-2
size: many
length: 14
CDR3: CASSPIGGVRGYTF
DNA: TGTGCCAGCAGCCCGATAGGCGGGGTTCGAGGCTACACCTTC

D: NA
V: TRBV5-1
J: TRBJ1-1
size: NA
length: 15
CDR3: CASSWGDSMNTEAFF
DNA: TGCGCCAGCAGCTGGGGGGATTCTATGAACACTGAAGCTTTCTTT

D: TRBD1
V: TRBV6-1
J: TRBJ1-1
size: many
length: 14
CDR3: CASSPRTGRTEAFF
DNA: TGTGCCAGCAGCCCCCGGACAGGCCGCACTGAAGCTTTCTTT

D: TRBD1
V: TRBV5-1
J: TRBJ1-1
size: many
length: 13
CDR3: CASSSPGGTEAFF
DNA: TGTGCCAGCAGTTCCCCAGGGGGCACTGAAGCTTTCTTT

D: NA
V: TRBV29-1
J: TRBJ1-1
size: many
length: 10
CDR3: CSALGGKAFF
DNA: TGCAGTGCCCTAGGGGGGAAAGCTTTCTTT

D: NA
V: TRBV6-1
J: TRBJ1-1
size: NA
length: 12
CDR3: CASINPGTEAFF
DNA: TGTGCCAGCATCAACCCGGGGACTGAAGCTTTCTTT

D: NA
V: TRBV2
J: TRBJ1-1
size: many
length: 14
CDR3: CASGDRWGDTEAFF
DNA: TGTGCCAGCGGCGACAGGTGGGGGGACACTGAAGCTTTCTTT

D: NA
V: TRBV7-9
J: TRBJ1-3
size: NA
length: 15
CDR3: CASRGGRPSGNTIYF
DNA: TGTGCCAGCAGGGGGGGAAGACCCTCTGGAAACACCATATATTTT

D: NA
V: TRBV30
J: TRBJ1-1
size: NA
length: 12
CDR3: CAWSRWDTEAFF
DNA: TGTGCCTGGAGCCGGTGGGACACTGAAGCTTTCTTT

D: NA
V: TRBV28
J: TRBJ1-1
size: many
length: 15
CDR3: CASSRPPGVRTEAFF
DNA: TGTGCCAGCAGTCGCCCCCCAGGAGTAAGGACTGAAGCTTTCTTT

D: NA
V: TRBV7-2
J: TRBJ2-5
size: NA
length: 17
CDR3: CANSLARGGTGGETQYF
DNA: TGTGCCAACAGCTTAGCCAGGGGGGGTACAGGGGGAGAGACCCAGTACTTC

D: TRBD1
V: TRBV6-2/TRBV6-3
J: TRBJ1-5
size: NA
length: 17
CDR3: CASSYGGTGLGNQPQHF
DNA: TGTGCCAGCAGTTACGGGGGGACAGGGCTAGGCAATCAGCCTCAGCATTTT

D: NA
V: TRBV2
J: TRBJ1-5
size: NA
length: 14
CDR3: CASSEVLSNQPQHF
DNA: TGTGCCAGCAGTGAGGTTTTGAGCAATCAGCCCCAGCATTTT

D: NA
V: TRBV6-1
J: TRBJ1-2
size: NA
length: 14
CDR3: CASRWGGADYGYTF
DNA: TGTGCCAGCCGCTGGGGGGGCGCTGACTATGGCTACACCTTC

D: NA
V: TRBV7-2
J: TRBJ1-5
size: many
length: 13
CDR3: CASSTQINQPQHF
DNA: TGTGCCAGCAGCACGCAGATAAATCAGCCCCAGCATTTT

D: NA
V: TRBV14
J: TRBJ2-5
size: many
length: 15
CDR3: CASSQALGRQETQYF
DNA: TGTGCCAGCAGCCAAGCCCTGGGCAGGCAAGAGACCCAGTACTTC

D: TRBD2
V: TRBV11-2
J: TRBJ2-2
size: many
length: 17
CDR3: CASMLSVTSGNTGELFF
DNA: TGTGCCAGCATGCTTAGTGTGACTAGCGGAAACACCGGGGAGCTGTTTTTT

D: NA
V: TRBV5-1
J: TRBJ2-4
size: many
length: 15
CDR3: CASSLTGIAKNIQYF
DNA: TGCGCCAGCAGCTTGACAGGGATAGCCAAAAACATTCAGTACTTC

D: NA
V: TRBV18
J: TRBJ1-1
size: few
length: 17
CDR3: CASSPYGGWIMNTEAFF
DNA: TGTGCCAGCTCACCATACGGGGGGTGGATCATGAACACTGAAGCTTTCTTT

D: NA
V: TRBV6-5
J: TRBJ2-7
size: many
length: 14
CDR3: CASSPRVAEYEQYF
DNA: TGTGCCAGCAGTCCTAGGGTAGCGGAGTACGAGCAGTACTTC

D: TRBD1
V: TRBV29-1
J: TRBJ2-7
size: many
length: 13
CDR3: CSVGGQSSYEQYF
DNA: TGCAGCGTTGGGGGACAGAGCTCCTACGAGCAGTACTTC

D: NA
V: TRBV2
J: TRBJ1-3
size: many
length: 17
CDR3: CASSEALRENSGNTIYF
DNA: TGTGCCAGCAGTGAAGCGCTTCGGGAGAACTCTGGAAACACCATATATTTT

D: NA
V: TRBV28
J: TRBJ1-2
size: many
length: 15
CDR3: CASSLPQQDPYGYTF
DNA: TGTGCCAGCAGTTTACCCCAACAAGACCCCTATGGCTACACCTTC

D: TRBD1
V: TRBV28
J: TRBJ1-2
size: many
length: 11
CDR3: CASSLGQGGTF
DNA: TGTGCCAGCAGTTTAGGACAGGGGGGCACCTTC

D: TRBD1
V: TRBV4-1
J: TRBJ2-6
size: NA
length: 17
CDR3: CASSRGTGLGGANVLTF
DNA: TGCGCCAGCAGCAGAGGGACAGGCCTAGGGGGGGCCAACGTCCTGACTTTC

D: TRBD2
V: TRBV20-1
J: TRBJ2-7
size: many
length: 14
CDR3: CSAREGLAGNEQYF
DNA: TGCAGTGCTAGAGAAGGACTAGCGGGAAACGAGCAGTACTTC

D: TRBD2
V: TRBV4-1
J: TRBJ2-5
size: many
length: 14
CDR3: CASSQAGLVETQYF
DNA: TGCGCCAGCAGCCAGGCCGGACTAGTGGAGACCCAGTACTTC

D: NA
V: TRBV2
J: TRBJ2-7
size: many
length: 14
CDR3: CASSAGGSPYEQYF
DNA: TGTGCCAGCAGTGCGGGCGGCTCTCCCTACGAGCAGTACTTC

D: NA
V: TRBV2
J: TRBJ2-5
size: few
length: 14
CDR3: CASSERASSETQYF
DNA: TGTGCCAGCAGTGAACGGGCAAGTTCAGAGACCCAGTACTTC

D: NA
V: TRBV12-5
J: TRBJ2-7
size: NA
length: 15
CDR3: CASSAPFRGSYEQYF
DNA: TGTGCTAGCAGTGCGCCGTTTAGGGGAAGCTACGAGCAGTACTTC

D: TRBD2
V: TRBV7-8
J: TRBJ2-7
size: many
length: 14
CDR3: CASSFGTSVYEQYF
DNA: TGTGCCAGCAGCTTCGGGACTAGCGTCTACGAGCAGTACTTC

D: NA
V: TRBV28
J: TRBJ2-7
size: many
length: 16
CDR3: CASRSTPRASTREQYF
DNA: TGTGCCAGCAGATCCACACCTCGGGCCAGTACCCGCGAGCAGTACTTC

D: TRBD1
V: TRBV4-3
J: TRBJ1-6
size: NA
length: 15
CDR3: CASSQETGVNSPLHF
DNA: TGCGCCAGCAGCCAGGAGACAGGGGTGAATTCACCCCTCCACTTT

D: NA
V: TRBV24-1
J: TRBJ1-1
size: many
length: 10
CDR3: CAPQSTEAFF
DNA: TGTGCCCCCCAGAGCACTGAAGCTTTCTTT

D: NA
V: TRBV6-1
J: TRBJ2-7
size: many
length: 15
CDR3: CASSEQGVRSYEQYF
DNA: TGTGCCAGCAGTGAACAGGGAGTGAGGTCCTACGAGCAGTACTTC

D: TRBD1
V: TRBV6-5
J: TRBJ1-1
size: many
length: 15
CDR3: CASSNPGQVNTEAFF
DNA: TGTGCCAGCAGTAACCCGGGACAGGTGAACACTGAAGCTTTCTTT

D: NA
V: TRBV20-1
J: TRBJ1-5
size: many
length: 14
CDR3: CSASEGFMDQPQHF
DNA: TGCAGTGCTAGCGAAGGGTTTATGGATCAGCCCCAGCATTTT

D: NA
V: TRBV29-1
J: TRBJ1-2
size: many
length: 12
CDR3: CSVQETWHGYTF
DNA: TGCAGCGTCCAAGAGACCTGGCATGGCTACACCTTC

D: NA
V: TRBV19
J: TRBJ1-2
size: many
length: 13
CDR3: CASSLTGGYGYTF
DNA: TGTGCCAGTAGTCTAACGGGGGGCTATGGCTACACCTTC

D: NA
V: TRBV28
J: TRBJ2-7
size: many
length: 14
CDR3: CASTRGGSLYEQYF
DNA: TGTGCCAGCACCCGAGGGGGGTCCCTTTACGAGCAGTACTTC

D: TRBD1
V: TRBV18
J: TRBJ2-7
size: NA
length: 14
CDR3: CASQAPDRGYEQYF
DNA: TGTGCCAGCCAAGCCCCGGACAGGGGGTACGAGCAGTACTTC

D: NA
V: TRBV20-1
J: TRBJ1-2
size: NA
length: 15
CDR3: CSARDSARNLYGYTF
DNA: TGCAGTGCTAGAGATTCCGCCAGGAACCTTTATGGCTACACCTTC

D: NA
V: TRBV12-3/TRBV12-4
J: TRBJ2-7
size: many
length: 12
CDR3: CASEVGGGEQYF
DNA: TGTGCCAGCGAAGTGGGGGGCGGTGAGCAGTACTTC

D: TRBD2
V: TRBV5-1
J: TRBJ2-5
size: NA
length: 15
CDR3: CASSPGTSSVETQYF
DNA: TGCGCCAGCAGCCCGGGGACTAGCTCGGTGGAGACCCAGTACTTC

D: TRBD1
V: TRBV30
J: TRBJ1-5
size: few
length: 11
CDR3: CAWNDRGFLHF
DNA: TGTGCCTGGAACGACAGGGGTTTCCTGCATTTT

D: TRBD2
V: TRBV6-2/TRBV6-3
J: TRBJ2-6
size: few
length: 19
CDR3: CASTPWGGKGRGGANVLTF
DNA: TGTGCCAGCACCCCGTGGGGGGGAAAAGGACGAGGAGGGGCCAACGTCCTGACTTTC